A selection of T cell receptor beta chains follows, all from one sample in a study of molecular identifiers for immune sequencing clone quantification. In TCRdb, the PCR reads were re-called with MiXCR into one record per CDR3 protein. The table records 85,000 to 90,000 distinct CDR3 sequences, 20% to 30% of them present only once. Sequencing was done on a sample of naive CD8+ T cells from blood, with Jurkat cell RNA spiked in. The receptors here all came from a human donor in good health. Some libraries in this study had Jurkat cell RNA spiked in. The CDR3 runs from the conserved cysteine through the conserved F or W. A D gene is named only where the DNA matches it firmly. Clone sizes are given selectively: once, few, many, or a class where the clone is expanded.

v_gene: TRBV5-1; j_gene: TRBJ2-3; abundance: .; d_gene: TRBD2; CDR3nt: TGCGTCAGCAGCTTGGCCCCCTTAGCGGGGGGGCAAAAGGAAGATACGCAGTATTTT; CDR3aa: CVSSLAPLAGGQKEDTQYF
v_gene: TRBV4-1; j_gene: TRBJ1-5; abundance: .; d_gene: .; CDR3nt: TGCGCCAGCAGCCAAGCGGGGGGTCTGATGGATACGCAGCATTTT; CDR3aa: CASSQAGGLMDTQHF
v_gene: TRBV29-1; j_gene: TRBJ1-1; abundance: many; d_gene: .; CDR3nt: TGCAGCGTTGAATGGGGGGCGCCTGGGGGCACTGAAGCTTTCTTT; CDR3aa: CSVEWGAPGGTEAFF
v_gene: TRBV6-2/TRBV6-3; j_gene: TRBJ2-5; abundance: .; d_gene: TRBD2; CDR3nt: TGTGCCAGCAATTTACTAGCGGGGGGCTCCCAAGAGACCCAGTACTTC; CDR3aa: CASNLLAGGSQETQYF
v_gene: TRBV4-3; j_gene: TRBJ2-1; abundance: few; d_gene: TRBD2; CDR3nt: TGCGCCAGCAGCCAAGAAATTGCGGGGGGAATCTACAATGAGCAGTTCTTC; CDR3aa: CASSQEIAGGIYNEQFF
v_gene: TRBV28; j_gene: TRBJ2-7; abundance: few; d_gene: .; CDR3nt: TGTGCCAGCAGCCGGGACAACTCCTACGAGCAGTACTTC; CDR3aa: CASSRDNSYEQYF
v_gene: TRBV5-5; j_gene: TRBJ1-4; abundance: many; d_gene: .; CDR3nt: TGTGCCTCTGGGGTGGGCGCAACTAATGAAAAACTGTTTTTT; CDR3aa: CASGVGATNEKLFF
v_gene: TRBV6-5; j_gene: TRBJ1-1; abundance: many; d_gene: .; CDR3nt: TGTGCCAGCAGTGGAGGACCTGGCGAAGCTTTCTTT; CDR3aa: CASSGGPGEAFF
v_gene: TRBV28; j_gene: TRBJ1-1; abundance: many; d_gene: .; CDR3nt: TGTGCCAGCAGTGCGGACAGACTGAACACTGAAGCTTTCTTT; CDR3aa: CASSADRLNTEAFF
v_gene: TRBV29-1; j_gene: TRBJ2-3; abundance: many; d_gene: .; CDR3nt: TGCAGCGTTGAACCAGTCAGGAGCACAGATACGCAGTATTTT; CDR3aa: CSVEPVRSTDTQYF
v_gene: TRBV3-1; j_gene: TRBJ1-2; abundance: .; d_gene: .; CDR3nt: TGTGCCAGCAGCCAAGATTCAGGCAACGGCTACACCTTC; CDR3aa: CASSQDSGNGYTF
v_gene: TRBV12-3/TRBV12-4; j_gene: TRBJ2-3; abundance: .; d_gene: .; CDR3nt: TGTGCCAGCAGTTTAGCTGAGGTGTTGACAGATACGCAGTATTTT; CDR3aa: CASSLAEVLTDTQYF
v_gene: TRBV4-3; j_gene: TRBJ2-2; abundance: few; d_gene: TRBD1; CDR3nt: TGCGCCAGCAGCCAAGATGATTTCGGGACAGGGCCCACCGGGGAGCTGTTTTTT; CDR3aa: CASSQDDFGTGPTGELFF
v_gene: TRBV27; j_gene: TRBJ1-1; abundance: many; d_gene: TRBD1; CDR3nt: TGTGCCAGCAGCTCGACAGGGGGTACGGGCACTGAAGCTTTCTTT; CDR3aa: CASSSTGGTGTEAFF
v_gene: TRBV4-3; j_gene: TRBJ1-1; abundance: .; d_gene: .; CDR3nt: TGCGCCAGCAGCCAAGATCGTAGGGTAGCGGGGAACACTGAAGCTTTCTTT; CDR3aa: CASSQDRRVAGNTEAFF
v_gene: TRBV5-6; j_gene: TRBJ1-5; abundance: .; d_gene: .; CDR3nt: TGTGCCAACAGCTTGGCAGGGGACAATCAGCCCCAGCATTTT; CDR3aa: CANSLAGDNQPQHF
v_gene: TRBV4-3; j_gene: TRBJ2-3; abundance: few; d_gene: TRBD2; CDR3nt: TGCGCCAGCAGCCAAGATGGACTAGCGTTAGGCACAGATACGCAGTATTTT; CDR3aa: CASSQDGLALGTDTQYF
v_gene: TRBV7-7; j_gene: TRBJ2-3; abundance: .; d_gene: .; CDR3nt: TGTGCCAGCAGCTCCGGACTGGGCTATTCAGATACGCAGTATTTT; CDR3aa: CASSSGLGYSDTQYF
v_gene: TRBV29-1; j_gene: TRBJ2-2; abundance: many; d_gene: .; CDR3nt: TGCAGCGTTGAATTCGGGACCGGGGAGCTGTTTTTT; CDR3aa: CSVEFGTGELFF
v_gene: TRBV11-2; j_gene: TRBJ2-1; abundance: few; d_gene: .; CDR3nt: TGTGCCAGCAGCTTAGACGGTCCAGGGGTAGATGAGCAGTTCTTC; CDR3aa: CASSLDGPGVDEQFF
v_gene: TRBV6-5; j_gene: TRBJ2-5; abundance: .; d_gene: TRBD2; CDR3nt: TGTGCCAGCATGGGGCTAGCGGGGCCTCGGGAGACCCAGTACTTC; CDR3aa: CASMGLAGPRETQYF
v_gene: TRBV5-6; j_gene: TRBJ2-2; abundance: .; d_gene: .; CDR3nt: TGTGCCAGCTCAATACTCACCGGGGAGCTGTTTTTT; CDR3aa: CASSILTGELFF
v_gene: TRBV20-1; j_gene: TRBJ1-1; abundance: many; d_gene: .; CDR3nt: TGCAGTGCTAGAGCCCGGACAGTGAATGAAGCTTTCTTT; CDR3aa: CSARARTVNEAFF
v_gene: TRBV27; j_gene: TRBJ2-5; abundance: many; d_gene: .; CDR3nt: TGTGCCAGCAGACAACAGCAAGAAGAGACCCAGTACTTC; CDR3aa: CASRQQQEETQYF
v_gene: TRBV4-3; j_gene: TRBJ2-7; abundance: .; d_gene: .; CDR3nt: TGCGCCAGCAGCCAAGATCCGGACAGCCGCAACTACGAGCAGTACTTC; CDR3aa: CASSQDPDSRNYEQYF
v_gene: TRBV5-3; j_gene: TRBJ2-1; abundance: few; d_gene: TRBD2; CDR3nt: TGTGCCAGCAGCGGGTACGAAGGGATCGTCGGACTAGCGGGCAACAATGAGCAGTTCTTC; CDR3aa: CASSGYEGIVGLAGNNEQFF
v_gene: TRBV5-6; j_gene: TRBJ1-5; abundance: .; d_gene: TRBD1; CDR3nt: TGTGCCAGCAGCCCGGGACAGGGAGTAGGGCCCCAGCATTTT; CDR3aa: CASSPGQGVGPQHF
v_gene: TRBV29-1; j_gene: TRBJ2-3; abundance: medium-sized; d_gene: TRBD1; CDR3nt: TGCAGCGTACCGGGACAGATTTACACAGATACGCAGTATTTT; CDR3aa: CSVPGQIYTDTQYF
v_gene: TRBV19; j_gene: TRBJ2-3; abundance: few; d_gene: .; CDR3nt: TGTGCCTCCAGGAGGAGGGTCATCGGTAGCACAGATACGCAGTATTTT; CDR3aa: CASRRRVIGSTDTQYF